The 26 T cell receptor beta chains listed next were all sequenced from one sample in a study of T cell changes during pregnancy in multiple sclerosis (dated by TCRdb to between 2017 and 2020). Libraries were constructed by the immunoSEQ multiplex PCR assay. TCRdb holds this immuneACCESS table with in-frame rearrangements only. Some clones are missing; in checked studies, unresolved V genes explain under half, and the rest has no known cause. The sample table shows tens of thousands of clones, and 92% are seen once. The ten largest clones add up to about 0.64% of the sample. Sequencing was performed on CD4+ T cells from peripheral blood mononuclear cells, taken after pregnancy. All receptors come from a female donor with multiple sclerosis, enrolled in a pregnancy study.

The chain links TRBV7-2 to TRBJ2-7, with 8 nucleotides matching TRBD2. Germline V CDR1 and CDR2: SGHTA, FQGNSA. The CDR3 contains 14 residues. V was clipped by 4 bases and J by 6 bases; unmatched bases: 8. CDR3 nucleotides: TGTGCCAGCAGCTCACGGGGGGGCCCAGGCGAGCAGTACTTC. This sequence encodes CASSSRGGPGEQYF.

V gene TRBV5-6 combines with J gene TRBJ1-1; the D gene is possibly TRBD1 (6 bases). This CDR3 spans 15 amino acids. Trimming removed 2 bases from V and 0 bases from J, with 11 bases in between. The germline gives CDR1 SGHDT, CDR2 YYEEEE. Here the CDR3 reads CASSFPDRLNTEAFF. The CDR3 DNA reads TGTGCCAGCAGCTTCCCGGACAGACTGAACACTGAAGCTTTCTTT. The full variable domain, completed using reference TRBV5-6 and TRBJ1-1, is DAGVTQSPTHLIKTRGQQVTLRCSPKSGHDTVSWYQQALGQGPQFIFQYYEEEERQRGNFPDRFSGHQFPNYSSELNVNALLLGDSALYLCASSFPDRLNTEAFFGQGTRLTVV.

The V and J genes are TRBV9 and TRBJ1-1; possible D gene TRBD1, 6 bases. V was shortened by 4 bases and J by 4 bases, with 17 bases between the two germline ends. The germline gives CDR1 SGDLS, CDR2 YYNGEE. The CDR3 length is 15 residues. CDR3 residues: CASSPRGARGTEAFF. CDR3 nucleotides: TGTGCCAGCAGCCCCAGAGGGGCCAGGGGCACTGAAGCTTTCTTT.

V and J are TRBV9 and TRBJ1-4; 9 nucleotides align to TRBD1. Germline loops: CDR1 SGDLS, CDR2 YYNGEE. The V segment lost 3 bases and the J segment 5 bases; nucleotides outside the gene matches: 8. This CDR3 region has 16 residues. The CDR3 nucleotides are TGTGCCAGCAGCGCCGACACCGGGACAGGGAATGAAAAACTGTTTTTT. Translating gives CASSADTGTGNEKLFF.

The V and J genes are TRBV10-2 and TRBJ2-6; D perhaps matches TRBD2 (6 bases). V was pared by 6 bases and J by 2 bases, with 11 bases between. Germline CDR1 reads WSHSY; CDR2 reads SAAADI. The CDR3 spans 15 residues. The CDR3 sequence is CASRAGTPGANVLTF. CDR3 nucleotides: TGCGCCAGCAGGGCCGGGACTCCTGGGGCCAACGTCCTGACTTTC.

CDR3 region: CASRARARGVFF. DNA for the CDR3: TGTGCCAGCAGGGCCCGGGCCCGGGGGGTGTTCTTC. This chain links TRBV2 with TRBJ2-1; 7 bases map to TRBD2. This CDR3 has 12 residues. The V and J ends lost 6 bases and 15 bases, in that order; junction bases with no gene match: 11. CDR1 is SNHLY and CDR2 is FYNNEI in the germline V gene. The full variable domain, completed using reference TRBV2 and TRBJ2-1, is EPEVTQTPSHQVTQMGQEVILRCVPISNHLYFYWYRQILGQKVEFLVSFYNNEISEKSEIFDDQFSVERPDGSNFTLKIRSTKLEDSAMYFCASRARARGVFFGPGTRLTVL.

V usage is TRBV7-3 and J usage is TRBJ2-7, with TRBD2 identical over 10 bases. The CDR3 consists of 14 residues. Per germline, CDR1 SGHTA and CDR2 FQGTGA. J gave up 9 bases and V 5 bases, and 10 bases lay outside the gene matches. CDR3 sequence reads: CASSLSGGNDRQYF. CDR3 coding DNA: TGTGCCAGCAGCCTTAGCGGGGGGAACGACAGGCAGTACTTC.

The chain combines TRBV5-1 with TRBJ2-2; D perhaps matches TRBD1 (6 bases). The germline V and J ends were trimmed by 6 bases and 4 bases, with 13 bases remaining between them. The CDR3 spans 14 residues. Germline V lookup: CDR1 SGHRS, CDR2 YFSETQ. CDR3: CASKRQEVTGELFF. The DNA of the CDR3 is TGCGCCAGCAAGAGACAGGAGGTCACCGGGGAGCTGTTTTTT.

The chain joins TRBV7-3 to TRBJ1-3; TRBD1 might be the D (5 bases). Per germline, CDR1 SGHTA and CDR2 FQGTGA. V was clipped by 5 bases and J by 0 bases, with 14 bases between them. The CDR3 is 16 amino acids. CDR3 in amino acids: CASSPHRGVSGNTIYF. CDR3 coding DNA: TGTGCCAGCAGCCCCCACCGGGGGGTCTCTGGAAACACCATATATTTT. The full variable domain, with the rest looked up from reference TRBV7-3 and TRBJ1-3, is GAGVSQTPSNKVTEKGKYVELRCDPISGHTALYWYRQSLGQGPEFLIYFQGTGAADDSGLPNDRFFAVRPEGSVSTLKIQRTERGDSAVYLCASSPHRGVSGNTIYFGEGSWLTVV.

This clone was counted a few times. The rearrangement joins TRBV12-5 to TRBJ1-1; D possibly corresponds to TRBD1 (6 bases). V was cut by 7 bases and J by 1 base, with 10 bases left in between. The CDR3 has 13 residues. The germline gives CDR1 LGHNT, CDR2 FRNRAP. The CDR3 loop reads CASARTENTEAFF. The CDR3 DNA sequence: TGTGCTAGTGCCCGGACAGAGAACACTGAAGCTTTCTTT.

The chain is built from TRBV18 and TRBJ2-7; no clear D. V lost 2 bases and J lost 5, with 10 bases in between. The length of the CDR3 is 13 residues. The germline V gene encodes CDR1 KGHSH and CDR2 LQKENI. Written as DNA, the CDR3 is TGTGCCAGCTCACCAGACTGGTCCGACGAGCAGTACTTC. Translating it yields CASSPDWSDEQYF. The full variable domain, completed using reference TRBV18 and TRBJ2-7, is NAGVMQNPRHLVRRRGQEARLRCSPMKGHSHVYWYRQLPEEGLKFMVYLQKENIIDESGMPKERFSAEFPKEGPSILRIQQVVRGDSAAYFCASSPDWSDEQYFGPGTRLTVT.

This chain joins TRBV11-1 and TRBJ2-1, with 10 bases aligning to TRBD1. This CDR3 has 14 amino acids. Per the germline V gene, CDR1 is SGHAT and CDR2 is FQDESV (reference sequence). V shed 5 bases and J 7 bases; nucleotides not matched to a gene: 5. The chain's CDR3 is CASSQRTGGNEQFF. In DNA, the CDR3 is TGTGCCAGCAGCCAGCGGACAGGGGGGAATGAGCAGTTCTTC. Using reference TRBV11-1 and TRBJ2-1 for the parts outside the CDR3, the full variable domain is EAEVAQSPRYKITEKSQAVAFWCDPISGHATLYWYRQILGQGPELLVQFQDESVVDDSQLPKDRFSAERLKGVDSTLKIQPAELGDSAMYLCASSQRTGGNEQFFGPGTRLTVL.

The chain recombines TRBV25-1 with TRBJ2-7, with 8 bases that match TRBD1. The CDR3 contains 12 residues. Trimming cost V 6 bases and J 2 bases; bases outside gene matches: 0. From germline, CDR1 is MGHDK and CDR2 SYGVNS. In DNA, the CDR3 is TGTGCCAGCAGACAGGGGGCCTACGAGCAGTACTTC. Translated: CASRQGAYEQYF.

The V call is TRBV5-4, the J call TRBJ2-1, with TRBD2 identical over 9 bases. Germline V gene data show CDR1 as SGHNT and CDR2 as YYREEE (reference sequence). The CDR3 is 15 amino acids. With V trimmed by 1 base and J by 4 bases, 3 bases remained unmatched. CDR3 nucleotide sequence: TGTGCCAGCAGCTTGTCACTAGCGGGTTACAATGAGCAGTTCTTC. Its translation: CASSLSLAGYNEQFF.

This clone showed up just once. This chain joins TRBV5-4 and TRBJ2-2; D is ambiguous. CDR3 length equals 14 residues. Germline CDR1 reads SGHNT; CDR2 reads YYREEE (reference sequence). V dropped 2 bases and J dropped 6 bases, with 11 bases sitting between them. CDR3 nucleotides: TGTGCCAGCAGCTTAGAACAGTCTCCCGGGGAGCTGTTTTTT. Amino acids: CASSLEQSPGELFF.

The rearrangement joins TRBV27 to TRBJ2-5; 9 bases fit TRBD2. V was pared by 5 bases and J by 5 bases, with 6 bases of the junction left unmatched. This CDR3 comprises 14 residues. In germline, CDR1 is MNHEY, CDR2 SMNVEV (reference sequence). CDR3 sequence: CASSLSGGRETQYF. For the CDR3, the DNA is TGTGCCAGCAGTCTTAGCGGGGGTCGGGAGACCCAGTACTTC.

V is TRBV15 and J is TRBJ2-7; 8 bases line up with TRBD1. J lost 2 bases, V lost 8 bases, and 11 bases had no gene match. Per the germline V gene, CDR1 is LNHNV and CDR2 is YYDKDF (reference sequence). The CDR3 runs 15 residues. CDR3 region: CATHPQGAPPYEQYF. Here the CDR3 DNA reads TGTGCCACCCACCCCCAGGGGGCGCCCCCCTACGAGCAGTACTTC.

The chain couples TRBV6-5 to TRBJ1-6; possible D gene TRBD1, 6 bases. Trimming shortened V by 3 bases and J by 8 bases, and 11 bases separated the two germline ends. Germline CDR1 MNHEY, CDR2 SVGAGI. The CDR3 sequence is 14 residues long. The CDR3 sequence: CASSYNRVDSPLHF. The CDR3 region has the DNA TGTGCCAGCAGTTATAACAGGGTGGATTCACCCCTCCACTTT.

The chain has TRBV7-9 and TRBJ2-1; TRBD2 agrees at 8 bases. The CDR3 extends over 15 amino acids. Germline V gene lookup returns CDR1 SEHNR and CDR2 FQNEAQ (reference sequence). V lost 1 base and J lost 6; bases outside the gene matches: 5. CDR3 region: CASSLERRGANEQFF. CDR3 in DNA: TGTGCCAGCAGCTTAGAACGGCGGGGGGCCAATGAGCAGTTCTTC. Full variable domain (remainder filled in from reference TRBV7-9 and TRBJ2-1): DTGVSQNPRHKITKRGQNVTFRCDPISEHNRLYWYRQTLGQGPEFLTYFQNEAQLEKSRLLSDRFSAERPKGSFSTLEIQRTEQGDSAMYLCASSLERRGANEQFFGPGTRLTVL.

The chain links TRBV5-1 to TRBJ2-3; D unresolved. CDR1 and CDR2 from the germline V gene are SGHRS and YFSETQ. The CDR3 loop spans 15 amino acids. V was clipped by 2 bases and J by 2 bases, with 12 bases between them. CDR3: CASSFIPGNTDTQYF. The CDR3 coding sequence is TGCGCCAGCAGCTTTATCCCCGGTAACACAGATACGCAGTATTTT.

The chain employs TRBV9 and TRBJ1-5, with D perhaps matching TRBD1 (5 bases). Deletions cut 0 bases from V and 9 bases from J, with 10 bases between. The CDR3 loop spans 13 amino acids. CDR1 and CDR2 from the germline V gene are SGDLS and YYNGEE. DNA for the CDR3: TGTGCCAGCAGCGTAGAATTGGGGGGGCCCCAGCATTTT. This codes for CASSVELGGPQHF.

The gene calls are TRBV9 and TRBJ2-2, with TRBD1 matching over 10 bases. This CDR3 is 16 amino acids long. J gave up 5 bases and V 0 bases, and 4 bases lay outside the gene matches. CDR1 is SGDLS and CDR2 is YYNGEE in the germline V gene. The CDR3 sequence: CASSVVRDRGTGELFF. The CDR3 DNA follows: TGTGCCAGCAGCGTAGTCAGGGACAGGGGTACCGGGGAGCTGTTTTTT.

The CDR3 DNA follows: TGTGCCAGCAGCGCGAGTGGGCGGGGGGAGACCCAGTACTTC. Its protein is CASSASGRGETQYF. The chain couples TRBV9 to TRBJ2-5, with 7 nucleotides matching TRBD2. With 3 bases clipped from V and 5 bases from J, the junction kept 7 bases outside the gene matches. This CDR3 region has 14 residues. The V gene's germline CDR1 is SGDLS and CDR2 YYNGEE.

This sequence joins TRBV18 and TRBJ1-5; D might be TRBD1 (5 bases). V lost 5 bases and J 1 base, leaving 18 bases between the germline ends. The CDR3 loop spans 17 amino acids. Germline lookup yields CDR1 KGHSH and CDR2 LQKENI. DNA for the CDR3: TGTGCCAGCTCAAAAGGCGTCGGGGGGGTAAGCAATCAGCCCCAGCATTTT. Protein product: CASSKGVGGVSNQPQHF.

This chain links TRBV9 with TRBJ2-5, with 11 bases matching TRBD2. CDR1 is SGDLS, CDR2 YYNGEE, per germline. The CDR3 has 15 amino acids. Trimming took 2 bases from V and 2 from J; bases not matched to a gene: 2. For the CDR3, the DNA is TGTGCCAGCAGCGTGGGGACTAGCGGACAAGAGACCCAGTACTTC. Translating gives CASSVGTSGQETQYF.

The chain links TRBV7-9 to TRBJ2-7; TRBD1 might be the D (5 bases). Germline assignment: CDR1 SEHNR and CDR2 FQNEAQ (reference sequence). The CDR3 consists of 15 residues. Between the trimmed V and J ends, which lost 5 bases and 4 bases, there was a span of 18 bases. CDR3 residues: CASSHPGHKRYEQYF. CDR3 bases: TGTGCCAGCAGCCACCCCGGACACAAGAGATACGAGCAGTACTTC.